The 15 T cell receptor beta chains below were found in one sample sequenced in a study of blood T cell repertoires in COVID-19. Generated by immunoSEQ multiplex PCR, the TCRdb table keeps only in-frame clones and is missing some. The sample has some 200,000 clones; about 85% are singletons. The specimen sequenced was peripheral blood. Every receptor here comes from a woman aged 55-69 years with acute or convalescent COVID-19.

This clone came up a few times. The sample carries other DNA sequences with the same CDR3. The chain joins TRBV3-1 (or the pseudogene TRBV3-2) to TRBJ1-5; no reliable D call. This CDR3 has 15 amino acids. Germline assignment: CDR1 LGHDT and CDR2 YNNKEL (reference sequence). The V end was cut by 1 base, the J end by 1 base, with 8 bases between. The CDR3 region is CASSQGSASNQPQHF. The CDR3 DNA follows: TGTGCCAGCAGCCAAGGATCCGCGAGCAATCAGCCCCAGCATTTT.

The rearrangement links TRBV5-1 to TRBJ1-4; 7 nucleotides agree with TRBD1. The CDR3 sequence is 15 residues long. CDR1 is SGHRS, CDR2 YFSETQ, per germline. V shed 0 bases, J shed 7 bases, and the junction held 6 bases outside the gene matches. CDR3 nucleotide sequence: TGCGCCAGCAGCTTGGGAAGGGGGCAGGGTGAAAAACTGTTTTTT. Translation gives CASSLGRGQGEKLFF.

The chain links TRBV24-1 to TRBJ1-4; D is possibly TRBD1 (6 bases). The CDR3 totals 15 residues. The V gene lost 7 bases and the J gene lost 7 bases, with 18 bases spanning the gap. The germline V gene has CDR1 KGHDR and CDR2 SFDVKD. CDR3 nucleotide sequence: TGTGCCACCAGCACCCCCATCGGACAGACTGAAAAACTGTTTTTT. Translated, it gives CATSTPIGQTEKLFF.

This sequence joins TRBV6-5 and TRBJ1-6, with a tentative D call TRBD1 (5 bases). Trimming shortened V by 7 bases and J by 7 bases, and 17 bases separated the two germline ends. Germline V gene lookup returns CDR1 MNHEY and CDR2 SVGAGI. The CDR3 length is 15 residues. This chain's CDR3 is CASTTFGGRNSPLHF. The CDR3 nucleotides are TGTGCCAGCACTACATTTGGGGGGAGAAATTCACCCCTCCACTTT.

Details on this clone: An end of the junction does not agree with germline; a read error may underlie this. The gene calls are TRBV7-7 and TRBJ2-2; 7 bases agree with TRBD1. Germline CDR1 reads SSHAT; CDR2 reads FNYEAQ (reference sequence). This CDR3 is built from 15 residues. The CDR3 spells CASSPGQVNTGELFF. CDR3 DNA sequence: TGTGCTAGCAGCCCCGGACAGGTGAACACCGGGGAGCTGTTTTTT.

The chain carries TRBV19 and TRBJ2-5; 14 bases are a match to TRBD2. V trimming: 3 bases; J trimming: 5 bases; junction bases outside the gene matches: 2. This CDR3 comprises 15 residues. Germline CDR1 and CDR2: LNHDA and SQIVND (reference sequence). CDR3 sequence: CASSIRLAGGETQYF. The DNA of the CDR3 is TGTGCCAGTAGTATCCGACTAGCGGGGGGGGAGACCCAGTACTTC.

This chain connects TRBV10-3 to TRBJ1-1; D gene unclear. V gave up 0 bases and J gave up 1 base, with 6 bases separating them. Germline values: CDR1 ENHRY, CDR2 SYGVKD. This CDR3 has 14 amino acids. The CDR3 coding sequence is TGTGCCATCAGTGAGTCGCCAGGGAACACTGAAGCTTTCTTT. Translated: CAISESPGNTEAFF.

The table lists this clone with a few counts. V and J are TRBV3-1 (or the pseudogene TRBV3-2) and TRBJ1-3; D may be TRBD1 (5 bases). This CDR3 comprises 12 residues. Trimming stripped 3 bases from V and 7 bases from J, with 7 bases between. Germline loops: CDR1 LGHDT, CDR2 YNNKEL (reference sequence). The CDR3 protein is CASSQGGNTIYF. The CDR3 region has the DNA TGTGCCAGCAGCCAGGGGGGGAACACCATATATTTT.

The chain is built from TRBV10-3 and TRBJ2-1; 9 bases are a match to TRBD2. Germline lookup yields CDR1 ENHRY and CDR2 SYGVKD. This CDR3 has 16 residues. Losses at the gene ends were 0 bases for V and 7 bases for J; bases not matched to a gene: 7. The CDR3 is CAISESLGLARNEQFF. The CDR3 DNA reads TGTGCCATCAGTGAGTCGTTGGGACTAGCTCGTAATGAGCAGTTCTTC.

The V call is TRBV5-5, the J call TRBJ1-1, with D possibly being TRBD1 (5 bases). Deletions cut 0 bases from V and 1 base from J, with 10 bases between. This CDR3 is 15 amino acids long. Germline-derived CDR1 and CDR2 are SGHKS and YYEKEE (reference sequence). The DNA of the CDR3 is TGTGCCAGCAGCTTGGTGACGACAGCGAACACTGAAGCTTTCTTT. It specifies CASSLVTTANTEAFF.

This chain joins TRBV6-5 and TRBJ2-1; TRBD2 might be the D (7 bases). The CDR3 extends over 12 amino acids. V was pared by 5 bases and J by 10 bases, with 12 bases between. Germline assignment: CDR1 MNHEY and CDR2 SVGAGI. The CDR3 DNA follows: TGTGCCAGCAGTCAGCCGGGGGGCGAGCAGTTCTTC. Amino acid sequence: CASSQPGGEQFF.

This chain links TRBV2 with TRBJ1-6; no clear D gene. Looked up from germline, CDR1 is SNHLY and CDR2 is FYNNEI. Trimming removed 3 bases at V and 4 bases at J, with 10 bases between. The CDR3 totals 15 residues. The CDR3 nucleotides are TGTGCCAGCAGTGACCCCGCAGATTATAATTCACCCCTCCACTTT. As protein: CASSDPADYNSPLHF.

This chain links TRBV30 with TRBJ2-1; D not certain. V dropped 5 bases and J dropped 3 bases, with 14 bases sitting between them. Germline V gene sequence: CDR1 GTSNPN, CDR2 SVGIG (reference sequence). The CDR3 sequence is 14 residues long. The CDR3 nucleotides read TGTGCCTGGGAGAGGTCCGGCTACTACAATGAGCAGTTCTTC. Translation gives CAWERSGYYNEQFF.

The chain couples TRBV6-5 to TRBJ2-7; 12 bases match TRBD2. Germline-derived CDR1 and CDR2 are MNHEY and SVGAGI. The CDR3 contains 16 residues. With V trimmed by 0 bases and J by 5 bases, 5 bases remained unmatched. As DNA, the CDR3 is TGTGCCAGCAGTTACTCTACTAGCGGGAGGCCCCACGAGCAGTACTTC. Translating gives CASSYSTSGRPHEQYF.

This chain uses TRBV13 with TRBJ2-4; D possibly corresponds to TRBD2 (6 bases). CDR1 is PRHDT and CDR2 is FYEKMQ in the germline V gene (reference sequence). V lost 6 bases, J lost 3 bases, and 18 bases lay in between. The CDR3 is 16 amino acids. CDR3 sequence reads: CASRRRGGMGKNIQYF. The CDR3 DNA reads as TGTGCCAGCAGGCGCCGGGGCGGGATGGGCAAAAACATTCAGTACTTC.